What follows are 7 T cell receptor beta chains derived from one specimen sequenced in a study of a mutant IDH1 vaccine in newly diagnosed glioma. The assay was immunoSEQ multiplex PCR, and TCRdb's table has in-frame clones only and misses some. The repertoire holds 25,000 to 35,000 clones, with 89% as singletons. Documented time point: week 5, during vaccination. With topical imiquimod, each dose of the vaccine consisted of 300 ug of mutant IDH1 20-mer peptide. Their antigens are not known. Specimen: PBMCs, collected from a glioma patient whose treatment included an IDH1 peptide vaccine. All receptors derive from a man aged 18 to 35 with glioma.

The chain has TRBV19 and TRBJ1-2; no definite D call. Germline lookup yields CDR1 LNHDA and CDR2 SQIVND (reference sequence). The CDR3 contains 12 residues. The V end was cut by 5 bases, the J end by 3 bases, with 7 bases between. The CDR3 nucleotides are TGTGCCAGTAGTTGGTCGGACTATGGCTACACCTTC. Its translation is CASSWSDYGYTF.

This clone turned up a few times. The chain is built from TRBV2 and TRBJ2-7; a possible D gene is TRBD1 (6 bases). The CDR3 consists of 13 residues. The V end lost 10 bases, the J end lost 3 bases, and 16 bases lay between the germline ends. Per the germline V gene, CDR1 is SNHLY and CDR2 is FYNNEI. The CDR3 reads CATGQSSRYEQYF. The CDR3 nucleotides are TGTGCCACCGGACAGTCAAGTCGCTACGAGCAGTACTTC.

V usage is TRBV29-1 and J usage is TRBJ1-2; D uncertain. The CDR3 runs to 11 residues. With 4 bases removed from V and 3 bases from J, the gap between germline ends came to 6 bases. The germline V gene has CDR1 SQVTM and CDR2 ANQGSEA. The CDR3 region is CSVVSDYGYTF. CDR3 DNA: TGCAGCGTTGTTTCCGACTATGGCTACACCTTC.

The V and J genes are TRBV5-6 and TRBJ1-2, with D perhaps TRBD1 (5 bases). Germline V gene data show CDR1 as SGHDT and CDR2 as YYEEEE. The CDR3 runs 14 residues. V was cut by 0 bases and J by 3 bases, with 9 bases left in between. CDR3 loop: CASSLAGGDYGYTF. CDR3 in DNA: TGTGCCAGCAGCTTGGCGGGGGGTGACTATGGCTACACCTTC.

V gene TRBV18 combines with J gene TRBJ1-5, with D hard to call. V was cut by 2 bases and J by 3 bases, with 5 bases left in between. Germline V gene data show CDR1 as KGHSH and CDR2 as LQKENI. The CDR3 extends over 13 amino acids. CDR3 amino acids: CASSPGDNQPQHF. The CDR3 DNA reads as TGTGCCAGCTCACCAGGAGACAATCAGCCCCAGCATTTT. The variable domain in full, completed from reference TRBV18 and TRBJ1-5, reads NAGVMQNPRHLVRRRGQEARLRCSPMKGHSHVYWYRQLPEEGLKFMVYLQKENIIDESGMPKERFSAEFPKEGPSILRIQQVVRGDSAAYFCASSPGDNQPQHFGDGTRLSIL.

This CDR3 is CTIRGVGGYTF. The CDR3 bases are TGCACCATCCGGGGTGTAGGTGGCTACACCTTC. The chain links TRBV29-1 to TRBJ1-2; D unresolved. The CDR3 contains 11 residues. Germline V lookup: CDR1 SQVTM, CDR2 ANQGSEA.

The chain is built from TRBV29-1 and TRBJ2-5; maybe TRBD2 (6 bases). The CDR3 is made up of 12 amino acids. V was cut by 7 bases and J by 5 bases, with 14 bases left in between. The germline V gene has CDR1 SQVTM and CDR2 ANQGSEA. The CDR3 region has the DNA TGCAGCGGAGTGCGGAGCGGGGAGACCCAGTACTTC. Amino acid sequence: CSGVRSGETQYF.